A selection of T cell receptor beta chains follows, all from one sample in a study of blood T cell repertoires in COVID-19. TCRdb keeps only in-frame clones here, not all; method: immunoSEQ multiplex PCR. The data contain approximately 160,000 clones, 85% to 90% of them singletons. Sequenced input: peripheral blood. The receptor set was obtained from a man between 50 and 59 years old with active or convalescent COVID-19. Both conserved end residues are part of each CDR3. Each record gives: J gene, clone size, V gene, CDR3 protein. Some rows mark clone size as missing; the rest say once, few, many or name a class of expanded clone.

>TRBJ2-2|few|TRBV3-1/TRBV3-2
CASSRLSSGAGELFF
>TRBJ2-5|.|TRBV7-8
CASSLGTSGGKETQYF
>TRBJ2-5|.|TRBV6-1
CASSEALATQYF
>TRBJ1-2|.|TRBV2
CASSQGLNYGYTF
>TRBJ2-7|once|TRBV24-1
CATSRAGGNEQYF
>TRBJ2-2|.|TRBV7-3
CASSRLAGGQELFF
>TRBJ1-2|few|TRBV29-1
CSVEEWDSANYGYTF
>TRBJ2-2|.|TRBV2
CASSEIGDTGELFF
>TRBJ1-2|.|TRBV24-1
CATSDPERRDRGLNGYTF
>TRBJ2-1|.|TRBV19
CASRKVVIAGREGEQFF
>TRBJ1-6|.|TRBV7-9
CASSSTVINSPLHF
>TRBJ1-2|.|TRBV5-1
CASSLEFGSPGGYTF
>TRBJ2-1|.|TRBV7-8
CASRQESYNEQFF
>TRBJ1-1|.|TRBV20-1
CSARQGTEAFF
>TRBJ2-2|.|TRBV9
CASSALELNTGELFF
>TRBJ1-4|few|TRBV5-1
CASSLAGVQSEKLFF
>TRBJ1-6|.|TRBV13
CASSFTGTANSPLHF
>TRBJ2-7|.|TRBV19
CASSIGGTSGIGSTGEQYF
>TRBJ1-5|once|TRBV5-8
CASSTGQGSNQPQHF
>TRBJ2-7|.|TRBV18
CASSPRSEGIYEQYF
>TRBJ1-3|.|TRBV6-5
CASSYNKGADTIYF
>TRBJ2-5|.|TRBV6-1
CASSGPSGRAFGQETQYF
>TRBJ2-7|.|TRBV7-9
CASSSRDSRAEQYF
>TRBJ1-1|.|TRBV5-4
CASSRAGTTEAFF
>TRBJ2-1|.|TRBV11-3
CASSPALLKQFF
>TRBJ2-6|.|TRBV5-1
CASTLGGLGANVLTF
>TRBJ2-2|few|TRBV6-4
CASSELATTGELFF
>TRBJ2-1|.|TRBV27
CASSLTSGRAIRNEQFF
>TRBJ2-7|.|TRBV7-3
CASSSLTGAISYEQYF
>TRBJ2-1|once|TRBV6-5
CASSLAGASYNEQFF
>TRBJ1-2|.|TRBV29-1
CSARDRENGYTF
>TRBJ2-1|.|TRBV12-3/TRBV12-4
CASSRLAYEQFF
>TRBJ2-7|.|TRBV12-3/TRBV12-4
CASSGGFEGAHF
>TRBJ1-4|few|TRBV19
CASTLKAGGQSNEKLFF
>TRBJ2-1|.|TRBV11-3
CASSLDLGGLAYNEQFF
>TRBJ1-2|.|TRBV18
CASSPPRGNYGYTF